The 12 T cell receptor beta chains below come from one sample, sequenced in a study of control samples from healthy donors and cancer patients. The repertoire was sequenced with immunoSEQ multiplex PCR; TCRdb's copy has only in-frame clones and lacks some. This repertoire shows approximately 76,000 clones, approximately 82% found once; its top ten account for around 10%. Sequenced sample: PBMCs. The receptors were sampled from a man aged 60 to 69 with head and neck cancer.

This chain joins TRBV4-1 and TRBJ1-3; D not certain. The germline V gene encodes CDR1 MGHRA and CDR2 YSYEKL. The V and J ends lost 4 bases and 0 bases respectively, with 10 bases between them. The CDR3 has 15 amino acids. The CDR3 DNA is TGCGCCAGCAGCCCCCAGGCGGGCTCTGGAAACACCATATATTTT. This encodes CASSPQAGSGNTIYF.

In DNA, the CDR3 is TGTGCCATCAGTGAGTCCGGGACAGGGATGGGGACCCAGTACTTC. It codes for CAISESGTGMGTQYF. The chain combines TRBV10-3 with TRBJ2-5; 9 bases are a match to TRBD1. Germline V gene data show CDR1 as ENHRY and CDR2 as SYGVKD. Trimming cost V 0 bases and J 7 bases; bases outside gene matches: 6. CDR3 length equals 15 residues.

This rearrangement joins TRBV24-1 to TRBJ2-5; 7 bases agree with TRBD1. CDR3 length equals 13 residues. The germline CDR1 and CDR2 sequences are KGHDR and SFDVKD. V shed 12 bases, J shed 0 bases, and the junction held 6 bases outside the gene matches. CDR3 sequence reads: CAVGTAYQETQYF. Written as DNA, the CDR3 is TGTGCCGTGGGGACAGCCTACCAAGAGACCCAGTACTTC.

As DNA, the CDR3 is TGTGCCAGCAGTGTGGGGACAGGGGCGGTAGCGGGAAACTACGAGCAGTACTTC. It translates to CASSVGTGAVAGNYEQYF. The chain has TRBV6-1 and TRBJ2-7; TRBD1 aligns across 10 bases. The germline V gene has CDR1 MNHNS and CDR2 SASEGT. Unmatched junction bases numbered 15, after V lost 4 bases and J lost 3 bases. The length of the CDR3 is 18 residues.

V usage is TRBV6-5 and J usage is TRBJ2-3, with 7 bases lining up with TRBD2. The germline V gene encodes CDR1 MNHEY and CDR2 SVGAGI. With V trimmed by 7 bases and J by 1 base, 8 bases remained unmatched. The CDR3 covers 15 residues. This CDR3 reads CASNRAGAGTDTQYF. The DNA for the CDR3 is TGTGCCAGCAATCGGGCGGGAGCGGGCACAGATACGCAGTATTTT.

The CDR3 DNA follows: TGTGCCAGCAGTTTCGACAGGGCAGTTTACAATGAGCAGTTCTTC. It specifies CASSFDRAVYNEQFF. The chain recombines TRBV2 with TRBJ2-1, with 7 bases matching TRBD1. J lost 4 bases, V lost 5 bases, and 8 bases had no gene match. Germline V CDR1 and CDR2: SNHLY, FYNNEI. The CDR3 contains 15 residues.

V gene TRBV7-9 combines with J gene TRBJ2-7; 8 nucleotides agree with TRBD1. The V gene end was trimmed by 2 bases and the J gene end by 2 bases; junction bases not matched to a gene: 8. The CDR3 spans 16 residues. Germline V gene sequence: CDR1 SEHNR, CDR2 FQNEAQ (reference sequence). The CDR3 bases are TGTGCCAGCAGCTTATATCCAGGGACAGGTACCTACGAGCAGTACTTC. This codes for CASSLYPGTGTYEQYF.

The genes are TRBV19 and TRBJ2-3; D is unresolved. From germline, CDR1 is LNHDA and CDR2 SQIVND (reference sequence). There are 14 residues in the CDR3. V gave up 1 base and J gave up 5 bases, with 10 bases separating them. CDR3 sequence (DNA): TGTGCCAGTAGTATAGGGCCGGGCGTAGATACGCAGTATTTT. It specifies CASSIGPGVDTQYF.

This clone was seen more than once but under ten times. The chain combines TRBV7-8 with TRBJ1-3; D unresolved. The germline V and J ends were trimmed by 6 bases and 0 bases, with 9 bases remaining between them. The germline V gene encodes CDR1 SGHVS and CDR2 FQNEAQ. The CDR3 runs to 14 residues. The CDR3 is CASSVGISGNTIYF. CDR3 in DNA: TGTGCCAGCAGTGTTGGAATCTCTGGAAACACCATATATTTT.

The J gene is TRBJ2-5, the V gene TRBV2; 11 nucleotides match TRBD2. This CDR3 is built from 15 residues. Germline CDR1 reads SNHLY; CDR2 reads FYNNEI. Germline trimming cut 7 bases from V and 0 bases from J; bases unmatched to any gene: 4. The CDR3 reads CASNLAGGYQETQYF. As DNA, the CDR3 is TGTGCCAGCAACCTAGCGGGAGGTTACCAAGAGACCCAGTACTTC.

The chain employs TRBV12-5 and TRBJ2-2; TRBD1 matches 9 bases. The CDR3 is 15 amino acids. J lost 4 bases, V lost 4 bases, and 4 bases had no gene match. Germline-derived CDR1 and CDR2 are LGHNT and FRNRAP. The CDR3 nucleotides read TGTGCTAGTGGTTGGACAGGGGATGGCACCGGGGAGCTGTTTTTT. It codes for CASGWTGDGTGELFF. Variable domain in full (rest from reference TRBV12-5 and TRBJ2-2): DARVTQTPRHKVTEMGQEVTMRCQPILGHNTVFWYRQTMMQGLELLAYFRNRAPLDDSGMPKDRFSAEMPDATLATLKIQPSEPRDSAVYFCASGWTGDGTGELFFGEGSRLTVL.

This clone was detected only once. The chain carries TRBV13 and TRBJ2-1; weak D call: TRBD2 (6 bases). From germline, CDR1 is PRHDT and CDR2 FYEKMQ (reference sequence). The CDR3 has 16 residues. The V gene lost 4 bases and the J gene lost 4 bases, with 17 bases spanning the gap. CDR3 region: CASSSLWRDDYNEQFF. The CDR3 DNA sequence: TGTGCCAGCAGCTCCCTCTGGCGGGACGATTACAATGAGCAGTTCTTC. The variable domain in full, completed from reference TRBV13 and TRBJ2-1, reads AAGVIQSPRHLIKEKRETATLKCYPIPRHDTVYWYQQGPGQDPQFLISFYEKMQSDKGSIPDRFSAQQFSDYHSELNMSSLELGDSALYFCASSSLWRDDYNEQFFGPGTRLTVL.